This T cell receptor (beta chain) originates from a study of response to subunit inactivated influenza vaccine. Only a few counts were recorded for this clonotype. Trimming shortened V by 3 bases and J by 2 bases, and 7 bases separated the two germline ends. CDR1 and CDR2 (germline): SGHDN, FVKESK. There are 13 residues in the CDR3. One entry per CDR3 protein results from TCRdb running MiXCR on the RT-PCR reads. The sample yields around 480,000 distinct CDR3 sequences, approximately 10% seen once. This sequence joins TRBV14 and TRBJ1-2; D remains unclear. This material consisted of PBMCs from blood, taken 35 to 45 days after vaccination. The TCR was taken from a middle-aged man who received an inactivated influenza vaccine. The CDR3 spells CASSQSSNYGYTF. In DNA, the CDR3 is TGTGCCAGCAGCCAGTCTTCGAACTATGGCTACACCTTC.